This TCR beta chain is drawn from a study of blood T cell repertoires in COVID-19. Study at large: PBMCs, B-cell-depleted T cells, or T cells were the source of the cDNA or gDNA that made up the material.

In assigning cohorts, the study relied on participant-reported clinical history. Among Cohort 3 donors, those recovered had two negative PCRs, clearance, or symptom resolution. The CDR3 spans 13 residues. Trimming shortened V by 2 bases and J by 1 base, and 8 bases separated the two germline ends. From germline, CDR1 is GTSNPN and CDR2 SVGIG (reference sequence). Profiled with immunoSEQ multiplex PCR; TCRdb holds only in-frame clones, not every one. Of over 250,000 clones listed, approximately 92% are singletons. This TCR was recovered from a woman aged 18-29 years who had recovered from COVID-19. The chain recombines TRBV30 with TRBJ2-5; D is perhaps TRBD1 (6 bases). The sample was PBMCs or T cells enriched from blood (not recorded which). The CDR3 region is CAWSQGFQETQYF. The CDR3 DNA is TGTGCCTGGAGTCAGGGGTTCCAAGAGACCCAGTACTTC.